This T cell receptor (beta chain) came from a study of chemoradiotherapy in HPV16-positive cancers. About the research overall: Candidate HPV-specific T-cell clones and common TCR motifs came from functional assays in two HPV16-positive patients.

The study, taken as a whole, reports: HPV-specific T cells were functionally defined from only a couple of HPV16-positive patients. Candidate HPV-specific clones and E7-related TCR motifs grew in tumor during treatment.

Details on this clone: Its antigen is currently unknown.

There are 15 residues in the CDR3. The V segment lost 5 bases and the J segment 4 bases; nucleotides outside the gene matches: 6. Germline V lookup: CDR1 MNHEY, CDR2 SMNVEV (reference sequence). Some clones are missing from TCRdb's copy, which holds only in-frame ones; the method was immunoSEQ multiplex PCR. The profile shows more than 15,000 clones, roughly nine tenths of them singletons. The V gene is TRBV27, the J gene TRBJ2-3, with 10 positions matching TRBD2. Sequencing used blood, obtained from a patient who underwent chemoradiotherapy. The TCR sequence derives from a human donor with HPV-associated anogenital cancer. The CDR3 DNA is TGTGCCAGCAGTCTCCCGACTAGCGGGCCAGATACGCAGTATTTT. Translation: CASSLPTSGPDTQYF.